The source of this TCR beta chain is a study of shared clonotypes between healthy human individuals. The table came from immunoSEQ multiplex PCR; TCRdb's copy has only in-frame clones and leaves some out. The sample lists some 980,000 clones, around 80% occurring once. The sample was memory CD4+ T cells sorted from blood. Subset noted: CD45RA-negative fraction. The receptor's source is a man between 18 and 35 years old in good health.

CDR3: CSVEFYLGYEQYF. The CDR3 DNA is TGCAGCGTTGAGTTCTATTTGGGTTACGAGCAGTACTTC. V gene TRBV29-1 combines with J gene TRBJ2-7; D not certain. Trimming left V 3 bases short and J 4 bases short, with 13 bases between. Germline-derived CDR1 and CDR2 are SQVTM and ANQGSEA. The CDR3 runs 13 residues.